This T cell receptor beta chain was found in a study of cytomegalovirus exposure and HLA in healthy donors. CDR3 size: 12 residues. Germline CDR1 and CDR2: SGHTA and FQGNSA. Trimming shortened V by 4 bases and J by 0 bases, and 4 bases separated the two germline ends. Researchers ran the PCR with 60 Vbeta and 13 Jbeta primers. Sequencing was performed with immunoSEQ multiplex PCR; in TCRdb, only in-frame clones are kept and a portion is missing. The sample shows 89,000 or so clones, under 85% of them seen only once. About this clone itself: Other DNA sequences from this sample encode an identical CDR3 as well.

This sequence was found in a boy between 5 and 17 years old in good health and CMV-seronegative. This chain joins TRBV7-2 and TRBJ2-7, with unresolved D. The sequencing sample was made of PBMCs. The CDR3 coding sequence is TGTGCCAGCAGCTCCTACTCCTACGAGCAGTACTTC. It translates to CASSSYSYEQYF.